This T cell receptor beta chain is from a study of cytomegalovirus exposure and HLA in healthy donors. The PCR used 60 Vbeta and 13 Jbeta primers. In the original processing: Later analysis identified tens of millions of unique TCR beta chains, some 10 million shared. Method: immunoSEQ multiplex PCR; TCRdb's copy keeps in-frame clones and lacks some. V and J calls and clone size follow that table, whereas D and trimming were derived from the DNA. The sample has fewer than 150,000 clones, 65% to 80% seen once. This clone came up once. Sequencing was performed on PBMCs. The sequence was collected from a middle-aged man in good health and CMV-seronegative.

CDR3 nucleotides: TGTGCCAGCAGCCCTCGACAGGTAGTGAACACCGGGGAGCTGTTTTTT. Protein product: CASSPRQVVNTGELFF. The rearrangement links TRBV11-3 to TRBJ2-2; D might be TRBD1 (6 bases). V lost 5 bases and J lost 1, with 14 bases in between. The CDR3 sequence is 16 residues long. Germline V gives CDR1 SGHNT, CDR2 YENEEA.